What follows are 12 T cell receptor beta chains derived from one specimen sequenced in a study of T cells in Graves' hyperthyroidism and ophthalmopathy. Template material for amplifying TCR beta CDR3 regions consisted of RNA transcripts. The HTBI primer set was used in a first-round RT-PCR of the TCR CDR3. TCRdb redid the calling of the multiplex PCR reads with MiXCR, one entry per CDR3 protein. The sample has around 700,000 distinct CDR3 sequences; roughly a sixth are singletons. Sequencing was performed on blood. These receptors came from a woman in her forties or fifties with Graves' hyperthyroidism that later progressed to Graves' ophthalmopathy.

The rearrangement links TRBV19 to TRBJ2-2; D is perhaps TRBD2 (6 bases). This CDR3 has 12 amino acids. The V end was cut by 7 bases, the J end by 7 bases, with 10 bases between. Per the germline V gene, CDR1 is LNHDA and CDR2 is SQIVND (reference sequence). CDR3: CASTLTSGELFF. CDR3 sequence (DNA): TGTGCCAGTACCTTGACTAGCGGGGAGCTGTTTTTT.

This clonotype was observed at least ten times. This sequence joins TRBV20-1 and TRBJ1-2, with 9 nucleotides matching TRBD1. Germline CDR1 DFQATT, CDR2 SNEGSKA (reference sequence). The CDR3 is made up of 15 amino acids. V shed 5 bases and J 2 bases; nucleotides not matched to a gene: 9. CDR3 DNA sequence: TGCAGTGCTCAAAGGACAGGGGTTGAGAACTATGGCTACACCTTC. This gives the protein CSAQRTGVENYGYTF.

The chain joins TRBV12-3 or TRBV12-4 to TRBJ2-3, with 11 nucleotides matching TRBD2. The CDR3 has 17 amino acids. V dropped 1 base and J dropped 5; count of bases not matched to a gene: 8. CDR3 amino acids: CASSLGRLAGGIDTQYF. DNA of the CDR3: TGTGCCAGCAGTTTAGGGCGGCTAGCGGGGGGAATAGATACGCAGTATTTT.

This clonotype has just a few counts. This chain links TRBV3-1 with TRBJ2-2; no definite D call. The ends were cut back, 6 bases at V and 1 base at J, with 12 bases in the middle. Germline CDR1 and CDR2: LGHDT and YNNKEL (reference sequence). The CDR3 length is 15 residues. In DNA, the CDR3 is TGTGCCAGCAGTCATGAGCAGATGAACACCGGGGAGCTGTTTTTT. Protein: CASSHEQMNTGELFF.

There are many counts of this clonotype. The rearrangement links TRBV3-1 to TRBJ2-3; 12 bases match TRBD2. Trimming removed 0 bases from V and 4 bases from J; junction bases left unmatched: 2. In germline, CDR1 is LGHDT, CDR2 YNNKEL (reference sequence). This CDR3 comprises 16 residues. CDR3 sequence reads: CASSQDSSGGADTQYF. CDR3 in DNA: TGTGCCAGCAGCCAAGATTCTAGCGGGGGGGCAGATACGCAGTATTTT.

A note on this clonotype: A clone one base away is much larger, so this may be a read error. The rearrangement joins TRBV20-1 to TRBJ1-5; no clear D. Germline assignment: CDR1 DFQATT and CDR2 SNEGSKA (reference sequence). This CDR3 has 14 residues. V shed 3 bases and J shed 4 bases, with 13 bases lying between them. CDR3 protein: CSASDLLWNQPQHF. Written as DNA, the CDR3 is TGCAGTGCTAGTGACCTACTCTGGAATCAGCCCCAGCATTTT.

This clonotype was seen a few times. V usage is TRBV7-6 and J usage is TRBJ2-2; D gene ambiguous. The CDR3 length is 14 residues. Germline V gives CDR1 SGHVS, CDR2 FNYEAQ. V was cut by 6 bases and J by 0 bases, with 8 bases left in between. As DNA, the CDR3 is TGTGCCAGCAGTGGCCTACCGAACACCGGGGAGCTGTTTTTT. This encodes CASSGLPNTGELFF.

This clonotype was picked up a small number of times. The rearrangement joins TRBV10-3 to TRBJ1-5, with D perhaps TRBD1 (5 bases). Germline lookup yields CDR1 ENHRY and CDR2 SYGVKD. The CDR3 is 15 residues long. Trimming cost V 0 bases and J 1 base, with 7 bases left between them. The CDR3 protein is CAISESGGSNQPQHF. CDR3 nucleotides: TGTGCCATCAGTGAGTCGGGGGGGAGCAATCAGCCCCAGCATTTT.

In its sample, this clonotype was seen a few times. The chain recombines TRBV7-6 with TRBJ1-2; D unresolved. The V end lost 1 base, the J end lost 8 bases, and 8 bases lay between the germline ends. Germline assignment: CDR1 SGHVS and CDR2 FNYEAQ. The length of the CDR3 is 12 residues. The CDR3 region has the DNA TGTGCCAGCAGCTTAGTAGCCCCCGGCTACACCTTC. Its translation is CASSLVAPGYTF.

The table lists this clonotype with many counts. V gene TRBV5-1 combines with J gene TRBJ1-2; D is possibly TRBD1 (5 bases). The CDR3 sequence is 15 residues long. Germline V gene data show CDR1 as SGHRS and CDR2 as YFSETQ. Between the trimmed V and J ends, which lost 1 base and 3 bases, there was a span of 13 bases. CDR3 coding DNA: TGCGCCAGCAGCTTGCGAGGGGATTCTCACTATGGCTACACCTTC. It specifies CASSLRGDSHYGYTF.

This clonotype was counted ten times or more. The V call is TRBV6-1, the J call TRBJ1-1; 7 nucleotides align to TRBD1. The length of the CDR3 is 12 residues. CDR1 and CDR2 (germline): MNHNS, SASEGT. The junction had 2 bases not matched to a gene; V was cut back by 6 bases and J by 4 bases. In nucleotides, the CDR3 is TGTGCCAGCAGCTGGGACAGCACTGAAGCTTTCTTT. Translated, it gives CASSWDSTEAFF.

The chain joins TRBV4-2 to TRBJ2-1; no reliable D call. Germline assignment: CDR1 LGHNA and CDR2 YNFKEQ. This CDR3 contains 12 residues. The ends were cut back, 0 bases at V and 8 bases at J, with 5 bases in the middle. In DNA, the CDR3 is TGTGCCAGCAGCCAAGAAGTCCATGAGCAGTTCTTC. Its translation: CASSQEVHEQFF.